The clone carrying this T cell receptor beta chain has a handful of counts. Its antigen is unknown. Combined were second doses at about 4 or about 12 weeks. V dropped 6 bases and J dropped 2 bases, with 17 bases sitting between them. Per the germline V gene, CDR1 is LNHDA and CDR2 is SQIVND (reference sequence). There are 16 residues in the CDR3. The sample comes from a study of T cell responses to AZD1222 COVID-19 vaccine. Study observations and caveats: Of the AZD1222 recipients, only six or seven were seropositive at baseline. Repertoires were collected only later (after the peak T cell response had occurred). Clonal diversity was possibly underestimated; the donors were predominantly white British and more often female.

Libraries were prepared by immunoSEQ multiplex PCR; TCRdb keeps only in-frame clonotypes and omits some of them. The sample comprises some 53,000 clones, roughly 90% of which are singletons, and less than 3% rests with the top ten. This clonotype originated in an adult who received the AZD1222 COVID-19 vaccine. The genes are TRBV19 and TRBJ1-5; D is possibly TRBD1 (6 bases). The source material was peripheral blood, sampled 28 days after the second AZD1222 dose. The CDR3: CASRAVRAGGNQPQHF. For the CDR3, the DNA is TGTGCCAGTAGAGCCGTTCGGGCAGGGGGCAATCAGCCCCAGCATTTT.